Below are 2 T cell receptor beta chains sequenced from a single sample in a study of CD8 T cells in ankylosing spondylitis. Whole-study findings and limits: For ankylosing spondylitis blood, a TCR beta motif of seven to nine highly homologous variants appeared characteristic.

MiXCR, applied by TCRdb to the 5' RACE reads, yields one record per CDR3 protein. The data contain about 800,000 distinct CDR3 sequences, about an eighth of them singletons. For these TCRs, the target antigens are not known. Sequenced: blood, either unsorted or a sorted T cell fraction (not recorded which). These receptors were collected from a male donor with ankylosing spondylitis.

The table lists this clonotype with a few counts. In DNA form, the CDR3 reads TGTGCCAGCAGCTTGACAGGGGGCCCGAACACTGAAGCTTTCTTT. Translating gives CASSLTGGPNTEAFF. The V gene is TRBV6-1, the J gene TRBJ1-1; TRBD1 matches at 10 bases. The germline gives CDR1 MNHNS, CDR2 SASEGT. The CDR3 covers 15 residues. V shed 6 bases, J shed 1 base, and the junction held 5 bases outside the gene matches.

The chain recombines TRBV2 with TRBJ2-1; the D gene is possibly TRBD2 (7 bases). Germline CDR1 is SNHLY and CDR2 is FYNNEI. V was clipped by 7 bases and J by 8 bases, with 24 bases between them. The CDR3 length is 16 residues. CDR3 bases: TGTGCCAGCAATAATCCGTGGAACGGGGGGCGGGATGAGCAGTTCTTC. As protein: CASNNPWNGGRDEQFF.